One and the same sample provided the 14 T cell receptor beta chains below, sequenced in a study of cytomegalovirus exposure and HLA in healthy donors. 60 Vbeta and 13 Jbeta primers were used in PCR. The method was immunoSEQ multiplex PCR; TCRdb's version includes in-frame clones alone and lacks a portion of them. This sample carries about 69,000 clones, more than 75% of them seen once, and the ten largest clones take more than 2.5%. Specimen: PBMCs. These receptors all come from a man aged 18 to 30 in good health and CMV-seronegative.

The genes are TRBV7-9 and TRBJ2-2; D call uncertain. The CDR3 totals 13 residues. CDR1 SEHNR and CDR2 FQNEAQ come from the germline V gene (reference sequence). Trimming pared 6 bases from V and 1 base from J, leaving 6 bases between. The CDR3 reads CASSGLNTGELFF. The CDR3 nucleotides are TGTGCCAGCAGTGGGCTGAACACCGGGGAGCTGTTTTTT.

The rearrangement uses TRBV11-2 and TRBJ2-3; 8 positions agree with TRBD2. There are 16 residues in the CDR3. With 0 bases clipped from V and 3 bases from J, the junction kept 5 bases outside the gene matches. Germline V CDR1 and CDR2: SGHAT, FQNNGV. CDR3 nucleotide sequence: TGTGCCAGCAGCTTAGATCCGGGACTAGGGACAGATACGCAGTATTTT. The encoded protein is CASSLDPGLGTDTQYF.

The V gene is TRBV10-1, the J gene TRBJ2-5; D perhaps matches TRBD2 (6 bases). Trimming pared 6 bases from V and 11 bases from J, leaving 19 bases between. The germline V gene has CDR1 WNHNN and CDR2 SYGVQD (reference sequence). CDR3 size: 13 residues. CDR3 region: CASRASGVGEQYF. The CDR3 DNA sequence: TGCGCCAGCAGGGCCTCGGGAGTTGGGGAGCAGTACTTC.

The rearrangement links TRBV7-3 to TRBJ2-7, with TRBD2 matching over 8 bases. The CDR3 is 20 residues long. The V gene's germline CDR1 is SGHTA and CDR2 FQGTGA. V lost 0 bases to trimming and J lost 2 bases; unmatched junction nucleotides: 18. CDR3 bases: TGTGCCAGCAGCTTAACGCAGGGGTTTGGGCTAGCGGGTATCCCCTACGAGCAGTACGTC. As protein: CASSLTQGFGLAGIPYEQYV.

CDR3 in amino acids: CASRVHTGSGYGYTF. In nucleotides, the CDR3 is TGTGCCAGCAGAGTCCACACAGGGTCCGGCTATGGCTACACCTTC. The chain carries TRBV6-4 and TRBJ1-2, with D possibly matching TRBD1 (6 bases). Trimming shortened V by 6 bases and J by 4 bases, and 18 bases separated the two germline ends. The V gene's germline CDR1 is MRHNA and CDR2 SNTAGT. This CDR3 is built from 15 residues.

This chain connects TRBV4-3 to TRBJ2-3, with D perhaps matching TRBD2 (6 bases). The V gene lost 0 bases and the J gene lost 4 bases, with 14 bases spanning the gap. The germline V gene has CDR1 LGHNA and CDR2 YSLEER. CDR3 length: 16 amino acids. The CDR3 DNA is TGCGCCAGCAGCCAAGACCCCGGGGGATCCGCAGATACGCAGTATTTT. Protein sequence: CASSQDPGGSADTQYF.

The V gene is TRBV28, the J gene TRBJ1-5; D is perhaps TRBD1 (5 bases). This CDR3 has 17 residues. Germline CDR1 is MDHEN and CDR2 is SYDVKM. Trimming took 5 bases from V and 2 from J, leaving 19 bases between them. CDR3 amino acids: CASSLTQGIQGNQPQHF. CDR3 sequence (DNA): TGTGCCAGCAGTCTGACCCAGGGAATTCAGGGCAATCAGCCCCAGCATTTT.

J is TRBJ1-5 and V is TRBV27, with 7 positions matching TRBD1. The ends lost 10 bases at V and 3 bases at J; junction bases unmatched: 12. CDR1 MNHEY and CDR2 SMNVEV come from the germline V gene (reference sequence). This CDR3 region has 15 residues. The CDR3 is CAKRGPRGVNQPQHF. DNA for the CDR3: TGTGCCAAGAGGGGGCCCAGGGGGGTCAATCAGCCCCAGCATTTT.

The chain joins TRBV10-3 to TRBJ1-1; 9 bases align to TRBD1. Germline V gene lookup returns CDR1 ENHRY and CDR2 SYGVKD. CDR3 length equals 13 residues. Unmatched junction bases numbered 5, after V lost 6 bases and J lost 6 bases. In DNA, the CDR3 is TGTGCCATCAGCCCCACAGGGGGCCCTGAAGCTTTCTTT. Its translation: CAISPTGGPEAFF.

Only one count was recorded for this clone. CDR3: CASSLTGETQPQHF. CDR3 nucleotides: TGCGCCAGCAGCCTAACAGGGGAAACTCAGCCCCAGCATTTT. V is TRBV5-1 and J is TRBJ1-5, with 7 nucleotides matching TRBD1. Trimming took 4 bases from V and 6 from J; bases not matched to a gene: 7. Germline assignment: CDR1 SGHRS and CDR2 YFSETQ. The CDR3 spans 14 residues.

The chain is built from TRBV7-6 and TRBJ1-1; 9 bases line up with TRBD1. Germline V gene lookup returns CDR1 SGHVS and CDR2 FNYEAQ. J was trimmed by 4 bases and V by 5 bases; bases with no gene match: 17. CDR3 length equals 18 residues. CDR3 sequence reads: CASSTTPGDREAGTEAFF. CDR3 DNA: TGTGCCAGCAGCACCACCCCGGGGGACAGGGAAGCGGGCACTGAAGCTTTCTTT.

This clone was observed a few times. The chain couples TRBV19 to TRBJ2-6, with D perhaps TRBD1 (5 bases). The germline V gene encodes CDR1 LNHDA and CDR2 SQIVND (reference sequence). The V gene lost 7 bases and the J gene lost 0 bases, with 16 bases spanning the gap. CDR3 length: 17 amino acids. CDR3 sequence: CASTLNGANSGANVLTF. The CDR3 DNA sequence: TGTGCCAGTACTTTGAATGGGGCGAACTCTGGGGCCAACGTCCTGACTTTC.

V and J are TRBV30 and TRBJ1-1; D unresolved. The V end lost 5 bases, the J end lost 1 base, and 14 bases lay between the germline ends. Germline CDR1 and CDR2: GTSNPN and SVGIG (reference sequence). This CDR3 contains 14 residues. The CDR3 DNA reads as TGTGCCTGGGATGGCCGACGGGGGAACACTGAAGCTTTCTTT. Protein sequence: CAWDGRRGNTEAFF. Combining the CDR3 with reference TRBV30 and TRBJ1-1 gives the whole variable domain SQTIHQWPATLVQPVGSPLSLECTVEGTSNPNLYWYRQAAGRGLQLLFYSVGIGQISSEVPQNLSASRPQDRQFILSSKKLLLSDSGFYLCAWDGRRGNTEAFFGQGTRLTVV.

The rearrangement links TRBV5-5 to TRBJ1-5; possible D gene TRBD1, 5 bases. V was shortened by 0 bases and J by 5 bases, with 9 bases between the two germline ends. CDR1 and CDR2 (germline): SGHKS, YYEKEE (reference sequence). This CDR3 is 14 amino acids long. This CDR3 reads CASSLEGGDQPQHF. The CDR3 bases are TGTGCCAGCAGCTTGGAGGGAGGGGATCAGCCCCAGCATTTT.